This T cell receptor (beta chain) was recovered during a study of blood T cell repertoires in COVID-19. Study information: In each case, the material was cDNA or gDNA derived from T cells, B-cell-depleted T cells, or PBMCs.

Here immunoSEQ multiplex PCR was the method, and the copy in TCRdb shows in-frame clones only, minus some. Here the sample spans tens of thousands of clones, 85% being singletons. Trimming shortened V by 1 base and J by 5 bases, and 11 bases separated the two germline ends. The CDR3 has 14 amino acids. Germline V CDR1 and CDR2: SQVTM, ANQGSEA. The sequence came from a man aged 45-60 years with active COVID-19. Material for sequencing was peripheral blood. The gene calls are TRBV29-1 and TRBJ2-2, with D perhaps matching TRBD1 (6 bases). CDR3 region: CSVEGQGHTGELFF. In nucleotides, the CDR3 is TGCAGCGTTGAAGGGCAGGGGCATACCGGGGAGCTGTTTTTT.